This T cell receptor (beta chain) was captured by sequencing in a study of T cell repertoires in cytomegalovirus infection. Across the study: CMV epitopes in the study were HLA-C-restricted (recently identified) and HLA-B-restricted (well studied). Public TCR beta signatures marked donors with CMV infection and the matching HLA. Study results and limitations: Cumulative frequency of public TCR beta families picked out carriers of CMV plus the relevant HLA. In two of eight donors, the top clonotype was HLA-C-restricted CMV-specific.

This clonotype was recorded many times. Its antigen is not known. Via MiXCR, TCRdb re-called the reads, giving one row per CDR3 protein. The sample shows approximately 1,000,000 distinct CDR3 sequences, under 40% of them seen only once. V was clipped by 9 bases and J by 2 bases; unmatched bases: 11. This CDR3 is 15 amino acids long. The receptor comes from a human donor in good health (CMV status not recorded). Some clones in this sample may be carry-over from other donors' samples. The rearrangement joins TRBV12-3 or TRBV12-4 to TRBJ2-3, with 7 bases fitting TRBD2. The sequencing used cultured CD8+ T cells from PBMCs, collected from culture after CMV antigen stimulation. The CDR3 bases are TGTGCCAGTTTCGGACTAGGCGTTTTCACAGATACGCAGTATTTT. It codes for CASFGLGVFTDTQYF.